Listed below are T cell receptor beta chains from one sample, sequenced in a study of cytomegalovirus exposure and HLA in healthy donors. Here immunoSEQ multiplex PCR was the method, and the copy in TCRdb shows in-frame clones only, minus some. The table includes over 100,000 clones, about 90% detected once. Sequenced sample: PBMCs. The receptors come from a woman in her late teens or twenties in good health and CMV-seronegative. Both conserved end residues are part of each CDR3. D genes are given only for firm matches. Size is stated for part of the rows, as once, few or many counts, or as a class when the clone is expanded.

TRBV27	-	-	TRBJ1-5	15	TGTGCCAGCAGTTTATCTCCCCTCGGGAATCAGCCCCAGCATTTT	CASSLSPLGNQPQHF
TRBV9	-	once	TRBJ2-7	14	TGTGCCAGCAGCGTAGGACTCACAGGCTACGAGCAGTACTTC	CASSVGLTGYEQYF
TRBV7-8	-	-	TRBJ2-2	17	TGTGCCAGCAGCTTACAGTCCCCGGGGATTTTCACCGGGGAGCTGTTTTTT	CASSLQSPGIFTGELFF
TRBV6-1	-	-	TRBJ1-2	15	TGTGCCAGCAGGGCGGACCAGGGCGATAACTATGGCTACACCTTC	CASRADQGDNYGYTF
TRBV7-9	-	-	TRBJ2-7	15	TGTGCCAGCAGCCAACGGAAAGGGAGCTCCTACGAGCAGTACTTC	CASSQRKGSSYEQYF
TRBV9	-	once	TRBJ1-2	11	TGTGCCAGCAGCGCCACGGATGGCTACACCTTC	CASSATDGYTF
TRBV5-6	-	few	TRBJ2-5	13	TGTGCCAGCACTTGGACTACACAAGAGACCCAGTACTTC	CASTWTTQETQYF
TRBV28	TRBD1	-	TRBJ2-7	16	TGTGCCAGCAGTTTGGATTCCGGGACAGGGGCCTACGAGCAGTACTTC	CASSLDSGTGAYEQYF
TRBV28	TRBD1	-	TRBJ2-7	15	TGTGCCAGCAAAGATTTTTCAGGGGGATCCGTCGAGCAGTACTTC	CASKDFSGGSVEQYF
TRBV9	-	once	TRBJ2-3	16	TGTGCCAGCAGCGTAAAGGGGGGGTATACCACAGATACGCAGTATTTT	CASSVKGGYTTDTQYF
TRBV7-7	TRBD1	-	TRBJ2-7	14	TGTGCCAGCAGCTCCGGGACAGAGACCTACGAGCAGTACTTC	CASSSGTETYEQYF
TRBV7-9	TRBD1	-	TRBJ2-6	17	TGTGCCAGCAGCTTTGGACAGGGAGTTTCTGGGGCCAACGTCCTGACTTTC	CASSFGQGVSGANVLTF
TRBV10-1	-	-	TRBJ2-7	16	TGCGCCCCAACCGGGGGACTCCTGAGCGGACACTACGAGCAGTACTTC	CAPTGGLLSGHYEQYF
TRBV4-3	-	-	TRBJ2-6	16	TGCGCCAGCAGCCCACGGGGAGCCTCTGGGGCCAACGTCCTGACTTTC	CASSPRGASGANVLTF
TRBV28	-	-	TRBJ1-6	14	TGTGCCAGCGGACTAGGACAGATCCGGTCACCCCTCCACTTT	CASGLGQIRSPLHF
TRBV21-1	-	-	TRBJ1-2	16	TGTGCCAGCAGCAAAGGGTTCCATCAGGGGAACTATGGCTACACCTTC	CASSKGFHQGNYGYTF
TRBV5-4	-	-	TRBJ1-2	11	TGTGCCAGCAGCTCAGGGGATGGCTACACCTTC	CASSSGDGYTF
TRBV30	TRBD1	-	TRBJ1-1	12	TGTGCATTAGTCAGGGGGTGGCCTGAAGCTTTCTTT	CALVRGWPEAFF
TRBV9	-	-	TRBJ1-1	13	TGTGCCAGCAGCGCCGGGAGGGTCACTGAAGCTTTCTTT	CASSAGRVTEAFF
TRBV4-2	-	-	TRBJ2-3	15	TGTGCCAGCAGCCCCCGACTACAGCAGACAGATACGCAGTATTTT	CASSPRLQQTDTQYF
TRBV15	-	-	TRBJ1-4	15	TGTGCCACCAGCAGGGACAGTTCAACTAATGAAAAACTGTTTTTT	CATSRDSSTNEKLFF
TRBV27	-	-	TRBJ2-7	14	TGTGCCAGCAGTTTAATTAGTGGGCCGTTATGGCAGTACTTC	CASSLISGPLWQYF
TRBV28	TRBD1	-	TRBJ1-2	16	TGTGCCAGCAGTTCGCCAAGGGACAGGGGGAACTATGGCTACACCTTC	CASSSPRDRGNYGYTF
TRBV4-3	-	-	TRBJ1-5	14	TGCGCCAGCAGCCCCGGGGCAGGGGATCAGCCCCAGCATTTT	CASSPGAGDQPQHF
TRBV6-1	-	-	TRBJ1-1	14	TGTGCCAGCTCCCCGGGACAACTGAACACTGAAGCTTTCTTT	CASSPGQLNTEAFF
TRBV7-9	-	-	TRBJ2-7	12	TGTGCCAGCAGCTTCAAGGACACCGAGCAGTACTTC	CASSFKDTEQYF
TRBV6-4	-	once	TRBJ2-1	12	TGTGCCAGCAGTGACGGAAGCGATGAGCAGTTCTTC	CASSDGSDEQFF
TRBV28	TRBD1	-	TRBJ2-3	15	TGTGCCAGCAGTTTCGGACAGGGGGCCACAGATACGCAGTATTTT	CASSFGQGATDTQYF
TRBV7-2	TRBD1	-	TRBJ2-1	14	TGTGCCAGCAGCTGGACGACAGGGGGCATTGAGCAGTTCTTC	CASSWTTGGIEQFF
TRBV5-4	-	-	TRBJ1-1	14	TGTGCCAGCAGCACAGCACAGGGGAACACTGAAGCTTTCTTT	CASSTAQGNTEAFF
TRBV19	TRBD1	-	TRBJ1-2	16	TGTGCCAGTAGTACGGACAGGGGCGTCCCCTACTATGGCTACACCTTC	CASSTDRGVPYYGYTF
TRBV5-4	-	-	TRBJ1-1	16	TGTGCCAGCAGCTTTCAGGCAAGTTTACAATACACTGAAGCTTTCTTT	CASSFQASLQYTEAFF
TRBV9	TRBD1	-	TRBJ2-2	15	TGTGCCAGCAGCGTCCGGGACAGGGGTGCCGGGGAGCTGTTTTTT	CASSVRDRGAGELFF
TRBV11-2	TRBD2	-	TRBJ2-7	15	TGTGCCAGCAGCTTAGATAGGCGGGAGTCAGACGAGCAGTACTTC	CASSLDRRESDEQYF
TRBV30	TRBD2	-	TRBJ2-1	14	TGTGCCTGTCTGACTAGCGGGAGCGTGGATGAGCAGTTCTTC	CACLTSGSVDEQFF
TRBV19	-	once	TRBJ1-5	15	TGTGCCAGTAGTAGGGGACATCAGACGAATCAGCCCCAGCATTTT	CASSRGHQTNQPQHF
TRBV4-3	-	once	TRBJ2-2	15	TGCGCCAGCAGCCAACTACTACTTAGTAGCGGGGAGCTGTTTTTT	CASSQLLLSSGELFF
TRBV7-2	-	-	TRBJ2-6	15	TGTGCCAGCAGCTTATATCCAGTTGGGGCCAACGTCCTGACTTTC	CASSLYPVGANVLTF
TRBV5-4	TRBD1	once	TRBJ1-2	15	TGTGCCAGCAGCCAGCTGGACAGGGTGGACTATGGCTACACCTTC	CASSQLDRVDYGYTF
TRBV29-1	-	few	TRBJ1-2	11	TGCAGCGTTGACGGGGGAAGAGGCTACACCTTC	CSVDGGRGYTF
TRBV19	-	-	TRBJ1-1	12	TGTGCCAGTAGCCCCCCGGGAACTGAAGCTTTCTTT	CASSPPGTEAFF
TRBV27	TRBD1	-	TRBJ2-5	14	TGTGCCAGCAGTTTACAGGGGGCTCAAGAGACCCAGTACTTC	CASSLQGAQETQYF
TRBV28	TRBD1	-	TRBJ1-5	15	TGTGCCAGCAGTTTTCTGGACAGGGTTGATCAGCCCCAGCATTTT	CASSFLDRVDQPQHF
TRBV7-9	TRBD1	once	TRBJ1-4	16	TGTGCCAGCAGCTTGCTGACAGGGGGGTCGAATGAAAAACTGTTTTTT	CASSLLTGGSNEKLFF
TRBV5-1	TRBD1	-	TRBJ2-5	15	TGCGCCAGCAGCCCTCGACAGGGCGTAACGGAGACCCAGTACTTC	CASSPRQGVTETQYF
TRBV23-1	-	-	TRBJ1-3	16	TGCGCCAGCAGTCATCACAGGGAAGCAGACGGAAACACCATATATTTT	CASSHHREADGNTIYF
TRBV29-1	-	-	TRBJ1-1	16	TGCAGCGTTGTAAGGGATCTCGGGGGGGTGAACACTGAAGCTTTCTTT	CSVVRDLGGVNTEAFF
TRBV19	TRBD2	-	TRBJ2-5	16	TGTGCCAGTAGCCGGACCGGGACTAGCGGGGAAGAGACCCAGTACTTC	CASSRTGTSGEETQYF
TRBV28	TRBD1	-	TRBJ1-5	21	TGTGCCAGCAGTTTATACACTTCTGCGTGGGGACAGGAGGAAAAATATCAGCCCCAGCATTTT	CASSLYTSAWGQEEKYQPQHF
TRBV5-1	-	-	TRBJ2-3	13	TGCGCCAGCAGCTTTGGCCGAACGGATACGCAGTATTTT	CASSFGRTDTQYF
TRBV9	-	once	TRBJ2-2	16	TGTGCCAGCAGCGTAGGGACTCCCTATAACACCGGGGAGCTGTTTTTT	CASSVGTPYNTGELFF
TRBV27	TRBD2	-	TRBJ2-5	15	TGTGCCAGCAGTCCCGGGACTAGCGGGAGGGAGACCCAGTACTTC	CASSPGTSGRETQYF
TRBV5-1	-	-	TRBJ1-2	13	TGCGCCAGCAGCTCCAACAGGAGGGATGGCTACACCTTC	CASSSNRRDGYTF
TRBV5-1	-	-	TRBJ2-2	14	TGCGCCAGCAGTCAGGGCACGAACACCGGGGAGCTGTTTTTT	CASSQGTNTGELFF